A single T cell receptor beta chain is shown here with its context. The antigen is unknown. The repertoire was sequenced with immunoSEQ multiplex PCR; TCRdb's copy has only in-frame clones and lacks some. The repertoire holds around 120,000 clones, roughly 91% seen once, with approximately 5% in the top ten. This sample is drawn from a study of T cell responses to AZD1222 COVID-19 vaccine. Study outcomes and limitations: Unmutated variant regions are reportedly targeted by nearly half of spike-specific TCRs. Most donors were white British and more were female, and clonal diversity was possibly underestimated. Dominant at 160-218 and 743-854, vaccine-associated CD4 TCRs also spanned spike.

In germline, CDR1 is MNHEY, CDR2 SVGAGI. The germline V and J ends were trimmed by 5 bases and 3 bases, with 10 bases remaining between them. CDR3 length: 13 residues. Pooled together were second doses at about 4 or about 12 weeks. The TCR sequence derives from an adult who received the AZD1222 COVID-19 vaccine. The sequenced sample was peripheral blood, obtained 28 days after the second AZD1222 dose. This chain connects TRBV6-5 to TRBJ1-2, with a weak D call TRBD1 (5 bases). CDR3 bases: TGTGCCAGCAGTCCCGGGACGGACTATGGCTACACCTTC. Its protein product is CASSPGTDYGYTF.